What follows are 5 T cell receptor beta chains derived from one specimen sequenced in a study of Tregs in tolerant kidney transplant recipients. Related graft donors supplied nonmyeloablative bone marrow transplants, and mixed chimerism was transient. Assay used: immunoSEQ multiplex PCR; TCRdb lists only in-frame clones, some missing. The profile shows tens of thousands of clones, about 91% of them singletons. The sample in question was CD4+ T cells from blood (PBMCs), obtained 24 months after the transplant. Source of these receptors: a human patient who received a combined kidney and bone marrow transplant. The graft donor may have contributed some T cells.

This rearrangement joins TRBV7-2 to TRBJ2-7; D gene uncertain. Germline CDR1 reads SGHTA; CDR2 reads FQGNSA. This CDR3 spans 14 amino acids. Trimming removed 4 bases at V and 3 bases at J, with 13 bases between. CDR3 DNA: TGTGCCAGCAGCTCCCTAGGCACGTTCTACGAGCAGTACTTC. As protein: CASSSLGTFYEQYF.

The V call is TRBV25-1, the J call TRBJ1-2, with D possibly matching TRBD1 (5 bases). The CDR3 loop spans 16 amino acids. Between the trimmed V and J ends, which lost 1 base and 4 bases, there was a span of 16 bases. Per germline, CDR1 MGHDK and CDR2 SYGVNS. CDR3 nucleotide sequence: TGTGCCAGCAGTGAATTGGGTGGCAGGGCAAGCTATGGCTACACCTTC. Amino acid sequence: CASSELGGRASYGYTF.

The chain uses TRBV4-1 and TRBJ2-3; D is possibly TRBD1 (5 bases). The CDR3 runs to 15 residues. Germline CDR1 reads MGHRA; CDR2 reads YSYEKL. Trimming pared 2 bases from V and 0 bases from J, leaving 9 bases between. This chain's CDR3 is CASSQSGASTDTQYF. The CDR3 coding sequence is TGCGCCAGCAGCCAATCTGGGGCTAGCACAGATACGCAGTATTTT.

The rearrangement joins TRBV2 to TRBJ1-4; 10 bases fit TRBD1. J gave up 8 bases and V 7 bases, and 10 bases lay outside the gene matches. Germline CDR1 and CDR2: SNHLY and FYNNEI. This CDR3 spans 15 amino acids. CDR3 in amino acids: CASTRTGTGEEKLFF. CDR3 nucleotide sequence: TGTGCCAGCACCCGAACCGGGACAGGGGAAGAAAAACTGTTTTTT.

The chain carries TRBV4-1 and TRBJ1-2; 9 nucleotides agree with TRBD1. The CDR3 is made up of 16 amino acids. V gave up 4 bases and J gave up 8 bases; unmatched junction bases: 14. Germline V gives CDR1 MGHRA, CDR2 YSYEKL. The CDR3 DNA sequence: TGCGCCAGCAGCCGGCTGGAACTTACAGGGGGCGGCGGCTACACCTTC. Translating gives CASSRLELTGGGGYTF.